Listed below are T cell receptor beta chains from one sample, sequenced in a study of CD8 T cells in ankylosing spondylitis. MiXCR, applied by TCRdb to the 5' RACE reads, yields one record per CDR3 protein. The sample lists over 700,000 distinct CDR3 sequences, about 20% occurring once. The specimen was blood, either unsorted or a sorted T cell fraction (not recorded which). The receptors were sampled from a male donor with ankylosing spondylitis. Both conserved end residues are trimmed from each CDR3. The size field is filled for only some rows; it gives once, few, many or a size class.

TRBJ2-7	few	TRBV27	ASKLAGSYYEQY
TRBJ2-3	NA	TRBV5-1	ASTNRQEISTDTQY
TRBJ2-3	NA	TRBV7-9	ASSRKAGGSSTDTQY
TRBJ2-7	NA	TRBV5-1	ASRKGPDSSKL
TRBJ2-1	NA	TRBV7-8	ASSLALRIRGKGEQF
TRBJ1-1	NA	TRBV5-1	ASSLQGGLGDTEAF
TRBJ2-1	NA	TRBV4-1	ASSQYTSGSIDEQF
TRBJ1-5	few	TRBV6-1	ATRGPGPNQPQH
TRBJ2-7	NA	TRBV6-1	ASSEAPGVDEQY
TRBJ1-4	NA	TRBV4-1	ASSPRTGFNEKLF
TRBJ1-6	once	TRBV5-1	ASSTGDRVFSSLH
TRBJ2-2	NA	TRBV12-3/TRBV12-4	ASTRDRGNTGELF
TRBJ1-5	few	TRBV10-3	AISEAVHQPQH
TRBJ2-5	few	TRBV7-9	ASSPPGWLETQY
TRBJ1-4	NA	TRBV12-3/TRBV12-4	ASNSGEGGSTNEKLF
TRBJ2-7	few	TRBV10-3	AISGGLAGAYEQY
TRBJ2-1	many	TRBV30	AWSFLAGRGNEQF
TRBJ1-2	NA	TRBV11-2	ASSLGGTASGYT
TRBJ1-5	few	TRBV19	ASSMGQGPQPQH
TRBJ1-1	few	TRBV6-1	ASRPMGANTEAF
TRBJ1-3	few	TRBV29-1	SALTGESSGNTIY
TRBJ2-2	NA	TRBV7-3	ASSPRGPSDTGELF
TRBJ2-7	NA	TRBV5-8	ASSLVWGAAYEQY
TRBJ2-2	NA	TRBV5-1	ASSFQAGEAGELF
TRBJ1-1	NA	TRBV14	ASSQRTGRNTEAF
TRBJ2-7	NA	TRBV10-3	AISAGQSYEQY
TRBJ2-7	NA	TRBV6-1	ASSVTWSSYEQY
TRBJ2-2	few	TRBV24-1	ATSAMTSGAGINTGELF
TRBJ2-1	few	TRBV29-1	SIISGANNEQF
TRBJ1-1	NA	TRBV7-2	ASSVPGAVNAEAF
TRBJ2-7	many	TRBV29-1	SVEEWAEQY
TRBJ2-1	medium-sized	TRBV5-1	ASSLPPGLAGGPYNEQF